This T cell receptor (beta chain) originates from a study of T cell repertoires in cytomegalovirus infection. Study context: The authors relied on CMV epitopes, both recently identified HLA-C-restricted and well-studied HLA-B-restricted. From public TCR beta signatures came an indication of both CMV infection and matching HLA type. Study-level points and caveats: The study identified carriers of CMV plus the relevant HLA from cumulative public TCR beta family frequency. The response measured ex vivo was dominated by TCR beta clonotypes (HLA-C-restricted and CMV-specific).

About this clonotype itself: No antigen is known for it.

TCRdb re-called the reads with MiXCR, one entry per CDR3 protein. This table holds a few hundred thousand distinct CDR3 sequences, around 25% found once. Germline V gene data show CDR1 as SQVTM and CDR2 as ANQGSEA. V was pared by 7 bases and J by 6 bases, with 6 bases of the junction left unmatched. The CDR3 extends over 15 amino acids. The input for sequencing was cultured PBMCs, taken from culture after CMV antigen stimulation. This clonotype was obtained from a human donor in good health (CMV status not recorded). Some clones in this sample may be carry-over from other donors' samples. The chain joins TRBV29-1 to TRBJ2-2; TRBD2 matches at 15 bases. The CDR3 DNA reads TGCAGCGGTGGACTAGCGGGAGGGGGGGCCGGGGAGCTGTTTTTT. It yields the protein CSGGLAGGGAGELFF.